This T cell receptor (beta chain) is drawn from a study of identical twins. Study-level findings and limits: The models systematically underestimated how much out-of-frame TCR alpha was shared in monozygotic twins. Out-of-frame beta sequences exhibited a weaker degree of excess twin sharing. Insertions were reduced in abundant cord blood beta clonotypes but not in memory repertoires.

A universal primer site arose from template switching, and cDNA bore unique molecular identifiers. TCRdb independently ran MiXCR on the 5' RACE reads; one entry per CDR3 protein. The sample records hundreds of thousands of distinct CDR3 sequences, around 5.7% being singletons. This clonotype appeared many times. Its matching antigen is unknown. This CDR3 has 15 residues. Looked up from germline, CDR1 is SGHRS and CDR2 is YFSETQ. Trimming removed 2 bases from V and 7 bases from J; junction bases left unmatched: 7. The genes are TRBV5-1 and TRBJ2-1, with 9 bases matching TRBD2. Sequenced input: naive T cells sorted from blood. The sequence derives from a man aged 18 to 30 in good health. The DNA for the CDR3 is TGCGCCAGCAGCTTCTTGGCGGGAGGGCAGAATGAGCAGTTCTTC. Amino acid sequence: CASSFLAGGQNEQFF.